Following are 14 T cell receptor beta chains from one sample sequenced in a study of T-cell reconstitution after alpha-beta-depleted transplantation in children. A TCRbeta library incorporating unique molecular identifiers was prepared. Using its own MiXCR run on the PCR reads, TCRdb lists one record per CDR3 protein. This sample yields 580,000 or so distinct CDR3 sequences, of which more than 20% are seen a single time; roughly 14% belongs to the top ten. This material consisted of PBMCs, mostly from graft donor cells, taken 360 days after TCRalphabeta/CD19-depleted stem cell transplant. These receptors were taken from a boy less than two years old who had a stem cell transplant for acute myeloid leukemia, so the T cells may come from the graft donor.

This chain links TRBV12-5 with TRBJ1-6, with D tentatively TRBD1 (5 bases). CDR3 length: 14 residues. V lost 1 base and J lost 7, with 8 bases in between. Germline-derived CDR1 and CDR2 are LGHNT and FRNRAP. This CDR3 is CASGLGDPNSPLHF. CDR3 DNA: TGTGCTAGTGGTTTGGGGGACCCAAATTCACCCCTCCACTTT.

The chain joins TRBV12-3 or TRBV12-4 to TRBJ1-1; D is unresolved. V lost 3 bases and J 0 bases, leaving 20 bases between the germline ends. CDR3 size: 18 residues. The CDR3: CASSLTNGGRFMNTEAFF. The CDR3, as DNA: TGTGCCAGCAGTTTGACTAACGGAGGTCGATTCATGAACACTGAAGCTTTCTTT.

This clonotype has just a few counts. The genes are TRBV20-1 and TRBJ2-6; TRBD1 is a possible D gene (6 bases). The germline V gene encodes CDR1 DFQATT and CDR2 SNEGSKA (reference sequence). Trimming left V 4 bases short and J 2 bases short, with 21 bases between. This CDR3 has 18 amino acids. This CDR3 reads CSATSPWTDRPGANVLTF. CDR3 DNA: TGCAGTGCTACCTCTCCTTGGACAGACCGCCCTGGGGCCAACGTCCTGACTTTC.

For the CDR3, the DNA is TGCAGTGCCCGGGAGGCCCAGGGGGTCAATGAGCAGTTCTTC. Its protein product is CSAREAQGVNEQFF. The rearrangement joins TRBV20-1 to TRBJ2-1, with D possibly called TRBD1 or TRBD2 (7 bases each). Germline lookup yields CDR1 DFQATT and CDR2 SNEGSKA (reference sequence). The CDR3 runs 14 residues. The ends were cut back, 6 bases at V and 6 bases at J, with 18 bases in the middle.

The chain couples TRBV20-1 to TRBJ2-5; D not certain. Germline V gene lookup returns CDR1 DFQATT and CDR2 SNEGSKA (reference sequence). Trimming left V 0 bases short and J 2 bases short, with 16 bases between. The CDR3 spans 16 residues. The CDR3 DNA reads TGCAGTGCTAGAGATTCTAACCTCATTAGGCAAGAGACCCAGTACTTC. It specifies CSARDSNLIRQETQYF.

The rearrangement links TRBV19 to TRBJ2-1, with 7 bases that match TRBD2. V shed 3 bases and J 3 bases; nucleotides not matched to a gene: 5. Germline CDR1 LNHDA, CDR2 SQIVND (reference sequence). CDR3 length: 15 residues. CDR3 sequence: CASSMAAGDYNEQFF. CDR3 coding DNA: TGTGCCAGTAGTATGGCGGCGGGGGACTACAATGAGCAGTTCTTC.

This chain links TRBV12-3 or TRBV12-4 with TRBJ2-2; D is unclear. V lost 2 bases, J lost 1 base, and 8 bases lay in between. The CDR3 spans 15 residues. CDR3 nucleotide sequence: TGTGCCAGCAGTTTAAAAGACCTGAACACCGGGGAGCTGTTTTTT. Its protein product is CASSLKDLNTGELFF.

There are a few counts of this clonotype. V is TRBV6-1 and J is TRBJ2-2, with D possibly matching TRBD1 (5 bases). CDR1 is MNHNS and CDR2 is SASEGT in the germline V gene. V was shortened by 6 bases and J by 4 bases, with 12 bases between the two germline ends. The CDR3 has 14 residues. CDR3 sequence reads: CASSEARVTGELFF. The CDR3 DNA sequence: TGTGCCAGCAGCGAGGCCAGGGTCACCGGGGAGCTGTTTTTT.

V is TRBV29-1 and J is TRBJ1-2; no reliable D call. Germline V gene lookup returns CDR1 SQVTM and CDR2 ANQGSEA. V was cut by 7 bases and J by 5 bases, with 11 bases left in between. The CDR3 loop spans 11 amino acids. CDR3 DNA sequence: TGCAGCGCCGTGGGCGGTTATGGCTACACCTTC. It yields the protein CSAVGGYGYTF.

This clonotype turned up a few times. The chain has TRBV20-1 and TRBJ2-7; D tentatively fits TRBD1 or TRBD2 (5 bases each). This CDR3 is built from 13 residues. Trimming left V 1 base short and J 4 bases short, with 11 bases between. Germline V gene lookup returns CDR1 DFQATT and CDR2 SNEGSKA (reference sequence). The CDR3 sequence: CSARGPGRYEQYV. In DNA, the CDR3 is TGCAGTGCTAGAGGCCCGGGGCGGTACGAGCAGTACGTC.

The V call is TRBV6-1, the J call TRBJ2-3, with 11 bases lining up with TRBD2. Losses at the gene ends were 5 bases for V and 1 base for J; bases not matched to a gene: 8. The CDR3 loop spans 17 amino acids. The V gene's germline CDR1 is MNHNS and CDR2 SASEGT. The CDR3 is CASSQYLTSGGTDTQYF. The CDR3 DNA follows: TGTGCCAGCAGTCAATATTTGACTAGCGGGGGCACAGATACGCAGTATTTT.

This clonotype was observed many times. J is TRBJ1-1 and V is TRBV5-6; tentative D call: TRBD1 (6 bases). Trimming stripped 2 bases from V and 1 base from J, with 12 bases between. The CDR3 is 15 residues long. Germline loops: CDR1 SGHDT, CDR2 YYEEEE. CDR3 sequence: CASSLSQGWNTEAFF. The DNA of the CDR3 is TGTGCCAGCAGCTTATCACAGGGTTGGAACACTGAAGCTTTCTTT.

The chain is built from TRBV7-8 and TRBJ2-7; 9 bases match TRBD1. Germline assignment: CDR1 SGHVS and CDR2 FQNEAQ. V trimming: 1 base; J trimming: 1 base; junction bases outside the gene matches: 8. This CDR3 spans 17 amino acids. The DNA for the CDR3 is TGTGCCAGCAGCTTAGAACAGGGGGCGGGGGCATCCTACGAGCAGTACTTC. Its translation is CASSLEQGAGASYEQYF.

This chain uses TRBV20-1 with TRBJ2-5, with D possibly called TRBD1 or TRBD2 (6 bases each). Trimming removed 0 bases from V and 2 bases from J, with 22 bases in between. This CDR3 is built from 18 residues. In germline, CDR1 is DFQATT, CDR2 SNEGSKA (reference sequence). The DNA of the CDR3 is TGCAGTGCTAGAGAGTCGGGGGCCCTTTTCACGACACAAGAGACCCAGTACTTC. This translates into CSARESGALFTTQETQYF.